This TCR beta chain appears in the sequencing data of a study of identical twins. TCRdb re-called the 5' RACE reads with MiXCR, one entry per CDR3 protein. This table holds 420,000 or so distinct CDR3 sequences, about 18% found once. Whole-study findings and limits: Partly confounded zero-insertion analyses could result from invariant MAIT and iNKT cells. Fewer insertions marked abundant cord blood beta clonotypes; young adult naive trended weakly, memory not at all.

Everyone who donated was a healthy Caucasian. The germline gives CDR1 LNHDA, CDR2 SQIVND (reference sequence). Trimming cost V 6 bases and J 6 bases, with 18 bases left between them. The CDR3 is 15 residues long. This clonotype has a handful of counts. Its antigen is not identified. The receptor's source is a man aged 45-65 years in good health. The V and J genes are TRBV19 and TRBJ1-5; tentatively, D is TRBD1 (5 bases). Sequencing was performed on naive T cells sorted from blood. CDR3 region: CASRSGTRLGQPQHF. The CDR3, as DNA: TGTGCCAGTAGATCCGGGACTCGGCTCGGTCAGCCCCAGCATTTT. Combining the CDR3 with reference TRBV19 and TRBJ1-5 gives the whole variable domain DGGITQSPKYLFRKEGQNVTLSCEQNLNHDAMYWYRQDPGQGLRLIYYSQIVNDFQKGDIAEGYSVSREKKESFPLTVTSAQKNPTAFYLCASRSGTRLGQPQHFGDGTRLSIL.